One sample yielded the 16 T cell receptor beta chains listed below, sequenced in a study of CD4 and CD8 cells across lung adenocarcinoma regions. Each CDR3 protein is one row after TCRdb ran MiXCR on the PCR reads. The table shows some 10,000 distinct CDR3 sequences, with about 61% occurring only once. The sequenced sample was CD8+ T cells from the margin of a lung tumor. The receptors derive from a male donor with lung adenocarcinoma. The CD4 and CD8 labels of this study may be unreliable.

The chain recombines TRBV3-1 with TRBJ2-7; D possibly corresponds to TRBD2 (6 bases). The CDR3 has 14 residues. Germline V gives CDR1 LGHDT, CDR2 YNNKEL (reference sequence). V gave up 2 bases and J gave up 4 bases, with 12 bases separating them. This CDR3 reads CASSQNSRGYEQYF. For the CDR3, the DNA is TGTGCCAGCAGCCAAAACTCGCGGGGTTACGAGCAGTACTTC.

The chain links TRBV6-1 to TRBJ2-7, with D perhaps assigned TRBD1 or TRBD2 (5 bases each). This CDR3 is 14 amino acids long. Trimming cost V 6 bases and J 2 bases, with 14 bases left between them. Germline V gene data show CDR1 as MNHNS and CDR2 as SASEGT. Written as DNA, the CDR3 is TGTGCCAGCAGCAAGACGGTGGGGGCCTACGAGCAGTACTTC. This sequence encodes CASSKTVGAYEQYF.

This clonotype was detected only a few times. The V and J genes are TRBV6-1 and TRBJ1-2; no clear D gene. CDR1 and CDR2 from the germline V gene are MNHNS and SASEGT. This CDR3 spans 14 amino acids. V shed 8 bases and J shed 2 bases, with 15 bases lying between them. DNA for the CDR3: TGTGCCAGCCACGGGCCTTCATCGAACTATGGCTACACCTTC. It specifies CASHGPSSNYGYTF.

This chain connects TRBV4-1 to TRBJ2-3; TRBD2 matches 9 bases. J was trimmed by 3 bases and V by 4 bases; bases with no gene match: 8. Germline CDR1 and CDR2: MGHRA and YSYEKL. This CDR3 contains 16 residues. The CDR3 sequence is CASSRKAGGQTDTQYF. CDR3 coding DNA: TGCGCCAGCAGCCGTAAAGCGGGAGGACAAACAGATACGCAGTATTTT.

Regarding this clonotype: One end of the junction is discordant with germline, which a read error may explain. CDR3 in DNA: TGTGCCAGCAGGGGGGCCGGGGCCGGTGACCGGGATACCCAGTACTTT. Its translation is CASRGAGAGDRDTQYF. V gene TRBV6-1 combines with J gene TRBJ2-3; maybe TRBD1 (6 bases). Germline lookup yields CDR1 MNHNS and CDR2 SASEGT. The CDR3 has 16 residues.

The chain joins TRBV6-1 to TRBJ2-2; either TRBD1 or TRBD2 may fit D (5 bases each). V was trimmed by 8 bases and J by 16 bases, leaving 29 bases between them. CDR3 size: 15 residues. Germline-derived CDR1 and CDR2 are MNHNS and SASEGT. CDR3 DNA sequence: TGTGCCAGCGGCGGACGGGCTGTTGGGACCGATGCGCAGTTTTTT. Translating it yields CASGGRAVGTDAQFF.

This sequence joins TRBV10-3 and TRBJ2-3; D is perhaps TRBD1 or TRBD2 (6 bases each). The CDR3 consists of 15 residues. The ends were cut back, 11 bases at V and 9 bases at J, with 27 bases in the middle. Germline lookup yields CDR1 ENHRY and CDR2 SYGVKD. CDR3: CAAGYGGADLETQYF. The CDR3 coding sequence is TGTGCCGCGGGGTACGGGGGCGCGGACCTCGAGACGCAGTATTTT.

The genes are TRBV27 and TRBJ2-2; D remains unclear. Trimming pared 6 bases from V and 0 bases from J, leaving 5 bases between. The CDR3 is 13 amino acids. Germline V gene data show CDR1 as MNHEY and CDR2 as SMNVEV (reference sequence). This CDR3 reads CASRTTNTGELFF. DNA for the CDR3: TGTGCCAGCAGGACGACGAACACCGGGGAGCTGTTTTTT.

The genes are TRBV4-1 and TRBJ2-5; TRBD1 matches 8 bases. CDR1 is MGHRA, CDR2 YSYEKL, per germline. The junction had 5 bases not matched to a gene; V was cut back by 3 bases and J by 5 bases. There are 14 residues in the CDR3. In DNA, the CDR3 is TGCGCCAGCAGCCAGTACAGGGGGATGGAGACCCAGTACTTC. Its translation: CASSQYRGMETQYF.

This clonotype was observed many times. The V call is TRBV6-1, the J call TRBJ2-1; no clear D. The J call could be wrong; TRBJ2-5 is a better fit for the DNA end. This CDR3 has 12 amino acids. CDR1 and CDR2 from the germline V gene are MNHNS and SASEGT. CDR3 residues: CAGRIYGETQYF. The DNA of the CDR3 is TGTGCCGGACGGATATACGGGGAGACCCAGTACTTC.

Concerning this clonotype: A junction end diverges from the germline sequence, so it may reflect a read error. The rearrangement uses TRBV4-1 and TRBJ2-3, with TRBD1 matching over 7 bases. This CDR3 is 15 amino acids long. In germline, CDR1 is MGHRA, CDR2 YSYEKL. The CDR3 coding sequence is TGCGGCGCGGGCCAAGGGGGCGTTGGCACAGATACCCAGTATTTT. This encodes CGAGQGGVGTDTQYF.

Regarding this clonotype: One end of the junction does not line up with germline, which may come from a read error. The CDR3: CASRLGHSSYNEQFF. CDR3 coding DNA: TGTGCCAGCAGGTTAGGTCACAGCTCCTACAATGAGCAGTTCTTC. The rearrangement uses TRBV7-2 and TRBJ2-1, with unresolved D. Looked up from germline, CDR1 is SGHTA and CDR2 is FQGNSA. This CDR3 contains 15 residues.

This clonotype was recorded many times. This chain connects TRBV6-6 to TRBJ1-3, with a possible D match to TRBD1 (6 bases). The CDR3 extends over 18 amino acids. V shed 0 bases and J shed 0 bases, with 15 bases lying between them. Germline CDR1 reads MNHNY; CDR2 reads SVGAGI (reference sequence). The DNA for the CDR3 is TGTGCCAGCAGTTACTCGCTACCGGGGGGCGGCTCTGGAAACACCATATATTTT. Its translation is CASSYSLPGGGSGNTIYF.

A few counts support this clonotype. The chain couples TRBV6-1 to TRBJ2-7, with 10 bases matching TRBD2. Unmatched junction bases numbered 5, after V lost 9 bases and J lost 0 bases. Germline loops: CDR1 MNHNS, CDR2 SASEGT. CDR3 length: 14 residues. CDR3 region: CASRTSGSSYEQYF. DNA for the CDR3: TGTGCCAGTAGGACTAGCGGAAGCTCCTACGAGCAGTACTTC.

A remark on this clonotype: A junction end diverges from the germline sequence, so it may reflect a read error. The genes are TRBV6-1 and TRBJ2-3; D is undetermined. CDR3 length equals 15 residues. Germline CDR1 reads MNHNS; CDR2 reads SASEGT. CDR3 sequence reads: CASSKGGLDQETQYF. CDR3 coding DNA: TGTGCCAGCTCCAAAGGCGGCCTTGACCAAGAGACGCAGTACTTT.

The rearrangement uses TRBV6-1 and TRBJ1-2, with TRBD1 matching 7 bases. J gave up 7 bases and V 0 bases, and 5 bases lay outside the gene matches. This CDR3 contains 14 residues. The germline gives CDR1 MNHNS, CDR2 SASEGT. The CDR3 nucleotides are TGTGCCAGCAGTGAAGCTTCAGGGGGAGGTGGCTACACCTTC. Protein sequence: CASSEASGGGGYTF.